This TCR beta chain is from a study of blood T cells in healthy people across ages. Study results and caveats: With naive T cell percentage, TCR beta diversity showed a strong correlation. The study lacked donor CMV status, which possibly confounded expanded clonotype changes.

The CDR3 extends over 12 amino acids. Germline V CDR1 and CDR2: DFQATT, SNEGSKA (reference sequence). A second PCR, run for roughly 7 to 12 cycles, used a sample-barcoded 5' primer plus a J-beta primer mix. The authors tagged each cDNA molecule using a template-switch adaptor with 12 random nucleotides. Sequencing of every sample gave 3 million or more CDR3-containing paired-end reads. One entry per CDR3 protein results from TCRdb running MiXCR on the 5' RACE reads. The sample shows about 1 million distinct CDR3 sequences, around 43% of them seen only once. A word on this clonotype: Its antigen is undetermined.

Material: blood. The clonotype originates from a woman aged 55 to 70 in good health. The V and J genes are TRBV20-1 and TRBJ2-5, with TRBD2 matching 7 bases. In DNA, the CDR3 is TGCGACCCCACGACTAGCTACAATGAGCAGTACTTC. It is translated as CDPTTSYNEQYF.